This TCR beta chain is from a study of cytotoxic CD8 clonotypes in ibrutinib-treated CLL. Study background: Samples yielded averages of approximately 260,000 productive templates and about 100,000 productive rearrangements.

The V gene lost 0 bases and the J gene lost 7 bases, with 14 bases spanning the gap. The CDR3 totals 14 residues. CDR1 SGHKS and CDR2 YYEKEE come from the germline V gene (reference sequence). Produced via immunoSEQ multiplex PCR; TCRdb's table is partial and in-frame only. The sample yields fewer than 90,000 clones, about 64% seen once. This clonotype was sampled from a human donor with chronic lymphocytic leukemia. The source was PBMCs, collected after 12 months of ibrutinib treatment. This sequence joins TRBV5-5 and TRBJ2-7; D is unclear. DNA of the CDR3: TGTGCCAGCAGCTTGGGTCTGGACCTTGGGGAGCAGTACTTC. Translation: CASSLGLDLGEQYF.